These 26 T cell receptor beta chains were sequenced from one sample in a study of brain T cells in children with intractable seizures. The data were produced by immunoSEQ multiplex PCR, yet TCRdb's version contains in-frame clones alone and is incomplete. Found here are about 350,000 clones, about 93% of them singletons; the top ten hold 5.7%. This sample's time point: blood from clinic visit 5 months post-surgery; TSC patient then seizure free. Sequenced material: peripheral blood, taken 4 to 5 months after surgery. The receptors here all came from a boy under three years old with tuberous sclerosis and intractable seizures.

The chain employs TRBV19 and TRBJ1-2; D is ambiguous. CDR3 length: 10 residues. Germline CDR1 reads LNHDA; CDR2 reads SQIVND (reference sequence). The V and J ends lost 9 bases and 8 bases respectively, with 10 bases between them. CDR3 bases: TGTGCCAGCCTCAACGGAGGCTACACCTTC. It yields the protein CASLNGGYTF.

In the case of this clone: One end of the junction is discordant with germline, which a read error may explain. The CDR3 here is CACRWDSAQETQYF. The CDR3 DNA reads TGTGCCTGCAGGTGGGACAGCGCTCAAGAGACCCAGTACTTC. The chain joins TRBV27 to TRBJ2-5; TRBD1 aligns across 7 bases. Per the germline V gene, CDR1 is MNHEY and CDR2 is SMNVEV (reference sequence). The CDR3 has 14 residues.

The V gene is TRBV18, the J gene TRBJ1-1; no definite D call. Germline V gene data show CDR1 as KGHSH and CDR2 as LQKENI. V was pared by 1 base and J by 7 bases, with 13 bases between. The CDR3 is made up of 14 amino acids. Here the CDR3 DNA reads TGTGCCAGCTCACCACTGAGGGTTTGGCGTGAAGCTTTCTTT. Translated: CASSPLRVWREAFF.

The chain uses TRBV7-2 and TRBJ2-7; TRBD1 might be the D (5 bases). V gave up 5 bases and J gave up 4 bases, with 12 bases separating them. The germline V gene has CDR1 SGHTA and CDR2 FQGNSA. The CDR3 sequence is 13 residues long. In DNA form, the CDR3 reads TGTGCCAGCAGCCCACTCACAGGTTACGAGCAGTACTTC. Its translation: CASSPLTGYEQYF.

The chain combines TRBV7-2 with TRBJ1-1; the D gene is possibly TRBD1 (5 bases). The V end was cut by 5 bases, the J end by 1 base, with 8 bases between. This CDR3 has 13 amino acids. In germline, CDR1 is SGHTA, CDR2 FQGNSA. Here the CDR3 DNA reads TGTGCCAGCAGCCGCCAGGGGAACACTGAAGCTTTCTTT. Protein sequence: CASSRQGNTEAFF.

The chain combines TRBV5-1 with TRBJ2-7, with D possibly TRBD1 on 6 matching bases. The V end lost 4 bases, the J end lost 4 bases, and 15 bases lay between the germline ends. There are 14 residues in the CDR3. Germline CDR1 and CDR2: SGHRS and YFSETQ. The CDR3 DNA is TGCGCCAGCAGCAATAACAGGGTAGCATACGAGCAGTACTTC. Its protein is CASSNNRVAYEQYF.

This clone was found once. This sequence joins TRBV11-1 and TRBJ2-7, with TRBD2 as a possible D gene (6 bases). CDR1 and CDR2 (germline): SGHAT, FQDESV (reference sequence). This CDR3 contains 12 residues. Trimming took 8 bases from V and 2 from J, leaving 10 bases between them. The CDR3 region is CASSGGTYEQYF. CDR3 nucleotide sequence: TGTGCCAGCTCCGGCGGGACCTACGAGCAGTACTTC.

CDR3: CASSPRGGSNTEAFF. For the CDR3, the DNA is TGTGCCAGCAGCCCCCGCGGCGGTTCTAACACTGAAGCTTTCTTT. V usage is TRBV7-9 and J usage is TRBJ1-1; D ambiguous. The CDR3 is 15 residues long. Germline CDR1 reads SEHNR; CDR2 reads FQNEAQ (reference sequence). V lost 5 bases and J 2 bases, leaving 15 bases between the germline ends.

The gene calls are TRBV11-2 and TRBJ2-1; 7 nucleotides line up with TRBD2. This CDR3 has 13 residues. CDR1 SGHAT and CDR2 FQNNGV come from the germline V gene. J was trimmed by 10 bases and V by 0 bases; bases with no gene match: 3. The DNA for the CDR3 is TGTGCCAGCAGCTTAGATCGCGGGGGAGAGCAGTTCTTC. This gives the protein CASSLDRGGEQFF.

The chain links TRBV3-1 (or the pseudogene TRBV3-2) to TRBJ1-2; D might be TRBD1 (6 bases). Trimming stripped 2 bases from V and 9 bases from J, with 19 bases between. CDR3 length equals 15 residues. CDR1 is LGHDT, CDR2 YNNKEL, per germline (reference sequence). The CDR3 sequence is CASSQWVPDSGSYTF. The CDR3 DNA reads TGTGCCAGCAGCCAATGGGTACCGGACAGCGGAAGCTACACCTTC.

The rearrangement uses TRBV5-6 and TRBJ1-2, with 8 nucleotides matching TRBD1. Germline V gene data show CDR1 as SGHDT and CDR2 as YYEEEE. The CDR3 is 13 amino acids. Unmatched junction bases numbered 5, after V lost 3 bases and J lost 7 bases. CDR3 in DNA: TGTGCCAGCAGCTCCGGGACAGGTTTTGGCTACACCTTC. As protein: CASSSGTGFGYTF. Together with reference TRBV5-6 and TRBJ1-2, the CDR3 gives the full variable domain: DAGVTQSPTHLIKTRGQQVTLRCSPKSGHDTVSWYQQALGQGPQFIFQYYEEEERQRGNFPDRFSGHQFPNYSSELNVNALLLGDSALYLCASSSGTGFGYTFGSGTRLTVV.

The V gene is TRBV2, the J gene TRBJ2-1; 14 positions agree with TRBD2. The V gene end was trimmed by 3 bases and the J gene end by 9 bases; junction bases not matched to a gene: 4. CDR3 length equals 15 residues. Looked up from germline, CDR1 is SNHLY and CDR2 is FYNNEI. In DNA, the CDR3 is TGTGCCAGCAGTGAGACTAGCGGGAGGGGGGTTGAGCAGTTCTTC. This translates into CASSETSGRGVEQFF.

The CDR3 sequence is CASSLGGLVDTGELFF. The CDR3 bases are TGTGCCAGCAGCTTAGGAGGGTTAGTAGACACCGGGGAGCTGTTTTTT. This sequence joins TRBV5-6 and TRBJ2-2; D may be TRBD2 (6 bases). The CDR3 covers 16 residues. Trimming removed 2 bases at V and 3 bases at J, with 14 bases between. Germline CDR1 reads SGHDT; CDR2 reads YYEEEE.

The gene calls are TRBV4-1 and TRBJ1-2, with D perhaps TRBD1 (5 bases). Germline V CDR1 and CDR2: MGHRA, YSYEKL. The V end lost 4 bases, the J end lost 1 base, and 16 bases lay between the germline ends. The CDR3 is 16 residues long. CDR3 in amino acids: CASSPSLFRDNYGYTF. Written as DNA, the CDR3 is TGCGCCAGCAGCCCCTCCCTTTTCAGGGATAACTATGGCTACACCTTC.

The chain combines TRBV7-9 with TRBJ2-6; 9 positions agree with TRBD1. Germline lookup yields CDR1 SEHNR and CDR2 FQNEAQ (reference sequence). V trimming: 0 bases; J trimming: 2 bases; junction bases outside the gene matches: 8. The CDR3 totals 19 residues. CDR3 amino acids: CASSLAGTGRFTGANVLTF. DNA of the CDR3: TGTGCCAGCAGCTTAGCTGGGACAGGGAGGTTTACTGGGGCCAACGTCCTGACTTTC. Looking up the rest from reference TRBV7-9 and TRBJ2-6 gives the full variable domain: DTGVSQNPRHKITKRGQNVTFRCDPISEHNRLYWYRQTLGQGPEFLTYFQNEAQLEKSRLLSDRFSAERPKGSFSTLEIQRTEQGDSAMYLCASSLAGTGRFTGANVLTFGAGSRLTVL.

J is TRBJ2-3 and V is TRBV3-1 (or the pseudogene TRBV3-2); D is unresolved. This CDR3 comprises 16 residues. Germline loops: CDR1 LGHDT, CDR2 YNNKEL (reference sequence). The ends were cut back, 0 bases at V and 1 base at J, with 11 bases in the middle. Here the CDR3 reads CASSQERSFGTDTQYF. CDR3 coding DNA: TGTGCCAGCAGCCAAGAGCGGTCGTTCGGCACAGATACGCAGTATTTT.

The J gene is TRBJ2-5, the V gene TRBV5-1; perhaps D is TRBD1 or TRBD2 (6 bases each). V lost 6 bases to trimming and J lost 5 bases, with 17 bases between them. Per the germline V gene, CDR1 is SGHRS and CDR2 is YFSETQ. This CDR3 region has 14 residues. The CDR3 reads CASTPGERGETQYF. The CDR3 bases are TGCGCCAGCACCCCGGGGGAGAGGGGGGAGACCCAGTACTTC.

This clone is a singleton in its sample. The V and J genes are TRBV28 and TRBJ1-4; 8 bases align to TRBD1. After removal of 5 bases from V and 5 bases from J, the junction contained 7 bases not matched to a gene. Germline V gene data show CDR1 as MDHEN and CDR2 as SYDVKM. The CDR3 spans 15 residues. CDR3 DNA: TGTGCCAGCAGTCCAGGACAGGGCCGAAATGAAAAACTGTTTTTT. This encodes CASSPGQGRNEKLFF.

The rearrangement uses TRBV29-1 and TRBJ2-1; the match to TRBD2 covers 10 bases. V shed 6 bases and J 6 bases; nucleotides not matched to a gene: 8. This CDR3 is built from 14 residues. Per the germline V gene, CDR1 is SQVTM and CDR2 is ANQGSEA. The CDR3 coding sequence is TGCAGCGTGACCTCGGGACTAGCGTCCAATGAGCAGTTCTTC. This codes for CSVTSGLASNEQFF.

About this clone: Relative to the germline gene, one junction end is altered; a read error may explain this. CDR3 in amino acids: CASSRGQGAVNEQFF. The CDR3 DNA sequence: TGTGCTAGCAGCCGCGGACAGGGGGCAGTCAATGAGCAGTTCTTC. V and J are TRBV7-7 and TRBJ2-1; 11 positions match TRBD1. The germline gives CDR1 SSHAT, CDR2 FNYEAQ (reference sequence). The CDR3 has 15 residues.

The chain employs TRBV19 and TRBJ2-5, with TRBD2 identical over 7 bases. The CDR3 runs 13 residues. V lost 7 bases, J lost 4 bases, and 6 bases stayed unmatched. Germline V gene sequence: CDR1 LNHDA, CDR2 SQIVND (reference sequence). CDR3 nucleotide sequence: TGTGCCAGTATGGAAGTAGCGGGAGAGACCCAGTACTTC. Encoded protein: CASMEVAGETQYF.

The J gene is TRBJ1-2, the V gene TRBV9; D call uncertain. V lost 0 bases and J lost 6, with 9 bases in between. The CDR3 runs to 13 residues. Germline CDR1 SGDLS, CDR2 YYNGEE. The CDR3 loop is CASSVDKAHGYTF. DNA for the CDR3: TGTGCCAGCAGCGTAGACAAGGCTCATGGCTACACCTTC.

This rearrangement joins TRBV29-1 to TRBJ1-1; D is perhaps TRBD1 (5 bases). The V end was cut by 4 bases, the J end by 6 bases, with 18 bases between. The germline V gene encodes CDR1 SQVTM and CDR2 ANQGSEA. The CDR3 runs to 14 residues. In nucleotides, the CDR3 is TGCAGCGTTGTACGATCTAGGGGAAGCTCTGAAGCTTTCTTT. Translation gives CSVVRSRGSSEAFF.

V is TRBV19 and J is TRBJ1-2; 8 positions match TRBD1. In germline, CDR1 is LNHDA, CDR2 SQIVND (reference sequence). Unmatched junction bases numbered 11, after V lost 6 bases and J lost 8 bases. This CDR3 has 14 residues. The CDR3 DNA is TGTGCCAGTAGGAAGGACAGGGATCTTACCGGCTACACCTTC. The encoded protein is CASRKDRDLTGYTF.

Regarding this clone: A junction end diverges from the germline sequence, so it may reflect a read error. The rearrangement joins TRBV7-2 to TRBJ2-4; D uncertain. This CDR3 has 13 amino acids. Per the germline V gene, CDR1 is SGHTA and CDR2 is FQGNSA. CDR3 residues: CASSVNADTPVGF. In DNA form, the CDR3 reads TGTGCCAGCAGTGTAAATGCTGACACCCCGGTGGGCTTC.

V is TRBV2 and J is TRBJ2-4; D ambiguous. This CDR3 is built from 13 residues. Germline lookup yields CDR1 SNHLY and CDR2 FYNNEI. V was clipped by 4 bases and J by 8 bases, with 12 bases between them. CDR3 in amino acids: CASSGNSTHIQYF. The CDR3 DNA follows: TGTGCCAGCAGTGGGAATAGCACTCACATTCAGTACTTC.